This T cell receptor (beta chain) was retrieved from a study of cytomegalovirus exposure and HLA in healthy donors. Across the study: The platform used for the 120 or so validation repertoires matched that of the 650 to 750 first-cohort repertoires, a later analysis reported. General observations from the study: In vitro checks showed that a few CMV-associated chains really do target CMV antigens. It was 164 TCR beta chains that were listed as cytomegalovirus-associated. In a later analysis, first-cohort TCR clusters were found to tend to co-occur in the approximately 120 validation repertoires.

TCRdb's copy holds only in-frame clones and misses some; the assay was immunoSEQ multiplex PCR. The sample has some 150,000 clones; about 86% are singletons. Concerning this clone itself: Its antigen remains unidentified.

CDR3 length: 13 amino acids. Germline V gene lookup returns CDR1 SGHAT and CDR2 FQNNGV. V was shortened by 9 bases and J by 1 base, with 7 bases between the two germline ends. The TCR sequence derives from a woman aged 25 to 39 in good health and CMV-seronegative. What was sequenced was PBMCs. V gene TRBV11-2 combines with J gene TRBJ2-6, with D unclear. The CDR3 DNA is TGTGCCAGTACAGTATCTGGGGCCAACGTCCTGACTTTC. Amino acid sequence: CASTVSGANVLTF.